This T cell receptor (beta chain) stems from a study of radiotherapy plus CTLA-4 blockade in lung cancer. About the research overall: With approximately 33% of patients having disease control, objective responses were seen in roughly 18%. The study, taken as a whole, reports: According to reports, early shifts in blood T cell clones, alongside interferon-beta, forecast response most accurately. Subsequent to radiotherapy plus ipilimumab, tumor-derived TCR clones underwent expansion in blood.

Focal radiation and CTLA-4 blockade (ipilimumab) were tested in chemo-refractory metastatic non-small-cell lung cancer patients. The table came from immunoSEQ multiplex PCR; TCRdb's copy has only in-frame clones and leaves some out. The sample lists approximately 25,000 clones; around 79% were seen once. A note on this clone: Its antigen is still unknown.

There are 15 residues in the CDR3. The junction had 4 bases not matched to a gene; V was cut back by 1 base and J by 2 bases. The germline V gene encodes CDR1 SGHRS and CDR2 YFSETQ. The material was peripheral blood, obtained from a patient treated with radiotherapy plus ipilimumab. The chain carries TRBV5-1 and TRBJ2-7; 9 bases fit TRBD1. This TCR was recovered from a human donor with non-small cell lung cancer that progressed on radiotherapy plus ipilimumab. The chain's CDR3 is CASSLSGTGPYEQYF. The CDR3 nucleotides read TGCGCCAGCAGCTTGTCCGGGACAGGGCCCTACGAGCAGTACTTC.